Detailed here is one T cell receptor (beta chain). This sample was taken from a study of Graves' ophthalmopathy and Graves' hyperthyroidism. CDR1 SGHTA and CDR2 FQGNSA come from the germline V gene. This CDR3 has 13 residues. The V end lost 3 bases, the J end lost 8 bases, and 10 bases lay between the germline ends. For repertoire sequencing, the TCR beta CDR3 regions were amplified from RNA transcripts. HTBI primers were used in a first-round RT-PCR, which preceded a second-round multiplex PCR. TCRdb called the multiplex PCR reads again in MiXCR, with one record for every CDR3 protein. This table has about 740,000 distinct CDR3 sequences, around 40% appearing once.

The V and J genes are TRBV7-2 and TRBJ1-4; a weak D match, TRBD1 (5 bases). Sequenced sample: peripheral blood. This sequence originates from an adult man with Graves' ophthalmopathy. The CDR3 region has the DNA TGTGCCAGCAGCTTCGCGGGGCCGGAAAAACTGTTTTTT. The encoded protein is CASSFAGPEKLFF.